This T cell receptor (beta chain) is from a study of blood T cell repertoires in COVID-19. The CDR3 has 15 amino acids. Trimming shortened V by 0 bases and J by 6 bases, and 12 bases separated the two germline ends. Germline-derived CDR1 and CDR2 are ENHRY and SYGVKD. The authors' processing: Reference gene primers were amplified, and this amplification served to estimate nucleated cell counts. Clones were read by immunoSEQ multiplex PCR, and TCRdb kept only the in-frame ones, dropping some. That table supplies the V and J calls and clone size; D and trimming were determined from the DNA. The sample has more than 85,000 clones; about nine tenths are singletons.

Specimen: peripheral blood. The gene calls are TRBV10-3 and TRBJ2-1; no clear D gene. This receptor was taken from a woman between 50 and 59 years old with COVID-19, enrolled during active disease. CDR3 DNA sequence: TGTGCCATCAGTGAGTCGATGAGTAGTCCCAATGAGCAGTTCTTC. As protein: CAISESMSSPNEQFF.